The clone carrying this T cell receptor beta chain was seen at least ten times. The sample comes from a study of T cells in Graves' hyperthyroidism and ophthalmopathy. Diagnostic assessment was based on clinical symptoms, serum thyroxine and TRAb, thyroid ultrasound and orbital computed tomography. The PBMCs were sourced from fresh peripheral blood (less than 11 ml). The source material, RNA transcripts, was used to amplify TCR beta CDR3 regions. In the first-round RT-PCR of the TCR CDR3, the HTBI primer set was used. One entry per CDR3 protein, called by TCRdb with MiXCR from the multiplex PCR reads. The sample records 550,000 to 650,000 distinct CDR3 sequences, around 13% being singletons. The CDR3 length is 16 residues. The V end lost 2 bases, the J end lost 4 bases, and 17 bases lay between the germline ends. The germline V gene has CDR1 MNHEY and CDR2 SVGAGI.

V usage is TRBV6-5 and J usage is TRBJ1-1; tentatively, D is TRBD1 (6 bases). The clonotype comes from a woman aged 30 to 39 with Graves' hyperthyroidism that later progressed to Graves' ophthalmopathy. Sequencing input: blood. CDR3 region: CASSYRGATWGTEAFF. For the CDR3, the DNA is TGTGCCAGCAGTTACCGGGGGGCGACTTGGGGCACTGAAGCTTTCTTT.